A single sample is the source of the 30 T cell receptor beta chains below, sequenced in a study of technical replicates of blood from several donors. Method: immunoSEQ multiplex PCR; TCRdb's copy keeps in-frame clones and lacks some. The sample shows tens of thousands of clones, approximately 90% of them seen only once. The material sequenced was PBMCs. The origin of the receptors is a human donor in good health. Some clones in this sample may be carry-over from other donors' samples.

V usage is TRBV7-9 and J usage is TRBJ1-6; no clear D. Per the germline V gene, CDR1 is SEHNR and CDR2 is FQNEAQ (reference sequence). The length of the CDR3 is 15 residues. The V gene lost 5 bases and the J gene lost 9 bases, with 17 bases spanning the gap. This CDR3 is CASSQSLDEGSPLHF. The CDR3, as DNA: TGTGCCAGCAGCCAGAGTTTGGACGAGGGTTCACCCCTCCACTTT.

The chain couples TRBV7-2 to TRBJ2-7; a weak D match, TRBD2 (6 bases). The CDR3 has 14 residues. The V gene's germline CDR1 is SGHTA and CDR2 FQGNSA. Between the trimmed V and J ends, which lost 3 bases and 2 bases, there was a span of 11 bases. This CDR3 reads CASSFQGLTYEQYF. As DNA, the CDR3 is TGTGCCAGCAGCTTTCAGGGACTTACCTACGAGCAGTACTTC.

The chain's CDR3 is CASRFAGGTGELFF. CDR3 nucleotide sequence: TGTGCCAGCAGGTTCGCAGGGGGAACCGGGGAGCTGTTTTTT. The genes are TRBV5-4 and TRBJ2-2; 7 nucleotides match TRBD1. The germline V gene encodes CDR1 SGHNT and CDR2 YYREEE (reference sequence). The length of the CDR3 is 14 residues. V dropped 5 bases and J dropped 5; count of bases not matched to a gene: 6.

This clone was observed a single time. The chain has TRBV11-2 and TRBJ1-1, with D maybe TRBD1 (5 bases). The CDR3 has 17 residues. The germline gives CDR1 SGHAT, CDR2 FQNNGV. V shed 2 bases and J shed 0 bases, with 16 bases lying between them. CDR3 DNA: TGTGCCAGCAGCTTACCAGAGGGGACTAAGATGAACACTGAAGCTTTCTTT. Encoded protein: CASSLPEGTKMNTEAFF.

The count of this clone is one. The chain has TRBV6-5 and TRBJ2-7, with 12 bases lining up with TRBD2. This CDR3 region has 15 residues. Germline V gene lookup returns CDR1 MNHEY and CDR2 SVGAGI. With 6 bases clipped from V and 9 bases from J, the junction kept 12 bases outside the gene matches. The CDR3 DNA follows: TGTGCCAGCAGGCCACCCCTAGCGGGAGGGCTTGGGCAGTACTTC. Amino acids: CASRPPLAGGLGQYF.

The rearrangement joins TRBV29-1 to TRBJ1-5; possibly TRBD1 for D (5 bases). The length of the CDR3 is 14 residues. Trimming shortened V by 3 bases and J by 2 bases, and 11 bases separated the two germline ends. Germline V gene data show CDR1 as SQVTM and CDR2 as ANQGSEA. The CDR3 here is CSVERGVGNQPQHF. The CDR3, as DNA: TGCAGCGTTGAGCGGGGGGTGGGCAATCAGCCCCAGCATTTT.

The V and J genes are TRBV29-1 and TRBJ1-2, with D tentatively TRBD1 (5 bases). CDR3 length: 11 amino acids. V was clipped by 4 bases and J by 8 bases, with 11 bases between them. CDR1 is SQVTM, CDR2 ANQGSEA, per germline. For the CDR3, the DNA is TGCAGCGTTGCCAGTCAGGGCGGCTACACCTTC. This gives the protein CSVASQGGYTF.

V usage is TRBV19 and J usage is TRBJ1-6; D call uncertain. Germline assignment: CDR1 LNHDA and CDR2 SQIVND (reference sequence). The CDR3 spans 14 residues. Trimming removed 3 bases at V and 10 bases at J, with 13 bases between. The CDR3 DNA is TGTGCCAGTAGTATCGGTTCAACCAGGTCACCCCTCCACTTT. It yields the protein CASSIGSTRSPLHF.

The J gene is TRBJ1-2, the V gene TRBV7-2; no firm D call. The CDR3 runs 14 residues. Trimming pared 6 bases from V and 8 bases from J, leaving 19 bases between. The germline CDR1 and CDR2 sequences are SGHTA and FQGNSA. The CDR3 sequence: CASRSTPMGGGYTF. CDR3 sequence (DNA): TGTGCCAGCAGGTCAACCCCGATGGGCGGGGGCTACACCTTC.

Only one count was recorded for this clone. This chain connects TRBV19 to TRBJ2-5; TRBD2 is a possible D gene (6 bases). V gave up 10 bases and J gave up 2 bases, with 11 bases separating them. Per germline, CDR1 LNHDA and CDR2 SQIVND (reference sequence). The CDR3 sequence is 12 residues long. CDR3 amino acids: CATSEGQETQYF. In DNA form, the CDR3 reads TGTGCCACCTCGGAGGGACAAGAGACCCAGTACTTC.

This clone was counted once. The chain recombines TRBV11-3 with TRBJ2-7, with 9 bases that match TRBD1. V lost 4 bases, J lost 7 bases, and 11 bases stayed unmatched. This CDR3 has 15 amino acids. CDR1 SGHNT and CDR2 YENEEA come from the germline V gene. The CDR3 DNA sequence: TGTGCCAGCAGCTCGGCGGGGACAGGGCGGAGGGAGCAGTACTTC. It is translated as CASSSAGTGRREQYF.

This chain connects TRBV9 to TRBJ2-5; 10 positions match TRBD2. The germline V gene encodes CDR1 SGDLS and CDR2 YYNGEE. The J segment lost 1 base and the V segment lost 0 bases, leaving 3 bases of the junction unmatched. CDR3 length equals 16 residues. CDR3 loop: CASSVGSGRAQETQYF. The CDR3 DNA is TGTGCCAGCAGCGTAGGGAGCGGGAGGGCCCAAGAGACCCAGTACTTC.

CDR3 sequence (DNA): TGTGCCAGCAGGACGGAGGCCAACGAGCAGTACTTC. This encodes CASRTEANEQYF. The rearrangement uses TRBV11-1 and TRBJ2-7; the D gene is possibly TRBD2 (5 bases). CDR3 length: 12 amino acids. The V gene lost 6 bases and the J gene lost 5 bases, with 11 bases spanning the gap. Looked up from germline, CDR1 is SGHAT and CDR2 is FQDESV (reference sequence).

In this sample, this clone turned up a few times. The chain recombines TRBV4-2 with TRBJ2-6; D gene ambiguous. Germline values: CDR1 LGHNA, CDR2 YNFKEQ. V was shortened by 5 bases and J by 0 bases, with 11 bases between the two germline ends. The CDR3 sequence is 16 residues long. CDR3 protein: CASSALPSSGANVLTF. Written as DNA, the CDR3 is TGTGCCAGCAGCGCCTTACCGAGCTCTGGGGCCAACGTCCTGACTTTC.

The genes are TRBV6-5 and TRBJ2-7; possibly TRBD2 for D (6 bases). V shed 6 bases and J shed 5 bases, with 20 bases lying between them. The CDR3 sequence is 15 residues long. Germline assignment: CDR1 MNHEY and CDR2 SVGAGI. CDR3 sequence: CASRRMEGRVHEQYF. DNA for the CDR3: TGTGCCAGCAGACGTATGGAGGGCAGGGTCCACGAGCAGTACTTC.

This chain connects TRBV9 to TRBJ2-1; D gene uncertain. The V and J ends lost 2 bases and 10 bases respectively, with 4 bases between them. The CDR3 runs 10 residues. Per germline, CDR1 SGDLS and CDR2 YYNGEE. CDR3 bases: TGTGCCAGCAGCGTCCAGGAGCAGTTCTTC. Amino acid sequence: CASSVQEQFF. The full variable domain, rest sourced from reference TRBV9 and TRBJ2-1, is DSGVTQTPKHLITATGQRVTLRCSPRSGDLSVYWYQQSLDQGLQFLIQYYNGEERAKGNILERFSAQQFPDLHSELNLSSLELGDSALYFCASSVQEQFFGPGTRLTVL.

CDR3 residues: CASSLARGQTEAFF. CDR3 sequence (DNA): TGTGCCAGCAGCTTGGCCAGGGGGCAAACTGAAGCTTTCTTT. V is TRBV5-6 and J is TRBJ1-1, with 8 bases fitting TRBD1. Germline V gene data show CDR1 as SGHDT and CDR2 as YYEEEE. The ends lost 0 bases at V and 5 bases at J; junction bases unmatched: 3. The CDR3 totals 14 residues.

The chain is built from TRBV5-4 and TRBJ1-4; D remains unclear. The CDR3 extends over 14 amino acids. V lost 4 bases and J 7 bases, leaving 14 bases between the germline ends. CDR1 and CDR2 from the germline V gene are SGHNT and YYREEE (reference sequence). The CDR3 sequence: CASSLDRGGEKLFF. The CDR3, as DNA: TGTGCCAGCAGCCTAGACCGTGGCGGTGAAAAACTGTTTTTT. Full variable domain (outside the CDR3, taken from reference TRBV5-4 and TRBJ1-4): ETGVTQSPTHLIKTRGQQVTLRCSSQSGHNTVSWYQQALGQGPQFIFQYYREEENGRGNFPPRFSGLQFPNYSSELNVNALELDDSALYLCASSLDRGGEKLFFGSGTQLSVL.

The CDR3 DNA follows: TGTGCCAGCAGTGAAGCGGGGGGTGAGCAGTTCTTC. This encodes CASSEAGGEQFF. V is TRBV6-1 and J is TRBJ2-1, with D maybe TRBD2 (6 bases). V dropped 0 bases and J dropped 9 bases, with 6 bases sitting between them. Germline CDR1 reads MNHNS; CDR2 reads SASEGT. This CDR3 is built from 12 residues.

For the CDR3, the DNA is TGTGCCAGCAGGACTGGACAGGGCTTGTCACCCCTCCACTTT. Translating gives CASRTGQGLSPLHF. The V gene is TRBV2, the J gene TRBJ1-6; 8 bases align to TRBD1. Germline CDR1 is SNHLY and CDR2 is FYNNEI. CDR3 size: 14 residues. The J segment lost 10 bases and the V segment lost 6 bases, leaving 8 bases of the junction unmatched.

The CDR3 DNA reads TGTGCCAGCAGCTTGCGGGCTAGCGGGGCCTACGAGCAGTACTTC. Residues: CASSLRASGAYEQYF. The chain joins TRBV5-8 to TRBJ2-7, with 9 bases lining up with TRBD2. CDR1 SGHTS and CDR2 YDEGEE come from the germline V gene. The junction had 4 bases not matched to a gene; V was cut back by 1 base and J by 2 bases. This CDR3 is 15 amino acids long. The whole variable domain, filled in from reference TRBV5-8 and TRBJ2-7, reads EAGVTQSPTHLIKTRGQQATLRCSPISGHTSVYWYQQALGLGLQFLLWYDEGEERNRGNFPPRFSGRQFPNYSSELNVNALELEDSALYLCASSLRASGAYEQYFGPGTRLTVT.

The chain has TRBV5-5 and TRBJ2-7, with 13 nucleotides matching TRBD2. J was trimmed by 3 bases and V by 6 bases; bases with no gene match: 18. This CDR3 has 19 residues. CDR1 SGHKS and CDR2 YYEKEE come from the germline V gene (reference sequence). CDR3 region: CASTAFLIPGLAGSYEQYF. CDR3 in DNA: TGTGCCAGCACCGCCTTCCTGATCCCGGGACTAGCGGGGAGCTACGAGCAGTACTTC.

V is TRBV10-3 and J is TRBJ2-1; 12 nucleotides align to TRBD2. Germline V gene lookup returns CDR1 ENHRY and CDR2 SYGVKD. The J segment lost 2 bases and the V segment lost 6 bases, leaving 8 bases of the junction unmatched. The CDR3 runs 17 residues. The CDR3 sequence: CAISPSSGRAAYNEQFF. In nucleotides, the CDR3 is TGTGCCATCAGCCCATCTAGCGGGAGGGCCGCCTACAATGAGCAGTTCTTC.

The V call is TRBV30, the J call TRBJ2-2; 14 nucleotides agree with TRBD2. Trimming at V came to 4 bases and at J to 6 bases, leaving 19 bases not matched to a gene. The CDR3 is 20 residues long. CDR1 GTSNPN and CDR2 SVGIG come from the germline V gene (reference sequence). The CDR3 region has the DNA TGTGCCTGGACTCGAACCTCGGGACTAGCGGGAGTATATATCGCCGGGGAGCTGTTTTTT. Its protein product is CAWTRTSGLAGVYIAGELFF. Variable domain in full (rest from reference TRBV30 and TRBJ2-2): SQTIHQWPATLVQPVGSPLSLECTVEGTSNPNLYWYRQAAGRGLQLLFYSVGIGQISSEVPQNLSASRPQDRQFILSSKKLLLSDSGFYLCAWTRTSGLAGVYIAGELFFGEGSRLTVL.

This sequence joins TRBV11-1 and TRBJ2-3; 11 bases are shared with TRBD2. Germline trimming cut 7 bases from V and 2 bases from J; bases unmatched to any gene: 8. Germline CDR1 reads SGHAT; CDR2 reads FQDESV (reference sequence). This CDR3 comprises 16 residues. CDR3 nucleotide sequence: TGTGCCAGCACCCCGGGACTAGCGGAGTACACAGATACGCAGTATTTT. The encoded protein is CASTPGLAEYTDTQYF.

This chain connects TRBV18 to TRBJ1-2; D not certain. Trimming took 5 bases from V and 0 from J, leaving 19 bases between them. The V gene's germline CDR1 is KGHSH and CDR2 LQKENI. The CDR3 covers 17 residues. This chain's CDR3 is CASSTSGRVATNYGYTF. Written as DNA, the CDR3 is TGTGCCAGCTCAACTTCCGGGAGGGTGGCTACTAACTATGGCTACACCTTC.

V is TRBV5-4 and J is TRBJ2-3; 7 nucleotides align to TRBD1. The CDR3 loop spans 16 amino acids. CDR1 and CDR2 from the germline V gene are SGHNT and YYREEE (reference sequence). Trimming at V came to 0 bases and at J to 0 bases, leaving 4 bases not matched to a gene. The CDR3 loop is CASSLGQGFSTDTQYF. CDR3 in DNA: TGTGCCAGCAGCTTGGGACAGGGTTTTAGCACAGATACGCAGTATTTT.

For the CDR3, the DNA is TGTGCAAGTCGCTCCCCTGCGGCCTCGTCTGTATACTTC. It translates to CASRSPAASSVYF. The chain links TRBV12-2 to TRBJ2-7; the table's TRBD2 call for D was not verified on the DNA. TRBV12-2 constitutes a pseudogene. The CDR3 covers 13 residues.

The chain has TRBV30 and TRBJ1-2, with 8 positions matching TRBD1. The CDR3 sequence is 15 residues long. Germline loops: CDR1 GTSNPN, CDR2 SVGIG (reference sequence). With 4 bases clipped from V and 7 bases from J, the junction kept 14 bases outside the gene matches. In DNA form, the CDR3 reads TGTGCCTGGATAAAGACAGGGGAGTTGATGCGTGGCTACACCTTC. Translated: CAWIKTGELMRGYTF. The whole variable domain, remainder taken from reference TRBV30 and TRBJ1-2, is SQTIHQWPATLVQPVGSPLSLECTVEGTSNPNLYWYRQAAGRGLQLLFYSVGIGQISSEVPQNLSASRPQDRQFILSSKKLLLSDSGFYLCAWIKTGELMRGYTFGSGTRLTVV.

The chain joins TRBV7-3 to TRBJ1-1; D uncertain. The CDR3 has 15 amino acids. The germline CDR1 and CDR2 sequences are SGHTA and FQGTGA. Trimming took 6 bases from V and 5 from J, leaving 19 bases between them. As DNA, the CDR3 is TGTGCCAGCAGTCCCCATGAAGGAGGGCTTACTGAAGCTTTCTTT. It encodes CASSPHEGGLTEAFF.